The 18 T cell receptor beta chains in this list originate from one sample, sequenced in a study of shared clonotypes between healthy human individuals. Profiling relied on immunoSEQ multiplex PCR, and the TCRdb table lists in-frame clones only, not all of them. Of 400,000 to 550,000 clones detected, around 80% appear once; the ten largest clones hold 10% to 15%. The sequencing input was PBMCs. All receptors derive from a woman in her forties in good health. Some clones in this sample may be carry-over from other donors' samples.

V and J are TRBV18 and TRBJ1-5; TRBD1 matches 8 bases. Germline-derived CDR1 and CDR2 are KGHSH and LQKENI. The CDR3 runs to 14 residues. Germline trimming cut 3 bases from V and 7 bases from J; bases unmatched to any gene: 5. CDR3 protein: CASSPGQVTQPQHF. The CDR3 DNA reads TGTGCCAGCTCACCGGGACAGGTAACGCAGCCCCAGCATTTT.

Only a few counts were recorded for this clone. The chain employs TRBV6-4 and TRBJ1-5; no reliable D call. Germline V CDR1 and CDR2: MRHNA, SNTAGT. The CDR3 is 14 residues long. Deletions cut 8 bases from V and 0 bases from J, with 11 bases between. CDR3 residues: CASPGKASNQPQHF. CDR3 in DNA: TGTGCCAGCCCGGGGAAGGCTAGCAATCAGCCCCAGCATTTT.

The V gene is TRBV9, the J gene TRBJ2-7; 14 bases agree with TRBD2. The CDR3 sequence is 16 residues long. The J segment lost 3 bases and the V segment lost 0 bases, leaving 2 bases of the junction unmatched. CDR1 and CDR2 (germline): SGDLS, YYNGEE. CDR3 region: CASSVGTSGRRYEQYF. The CDR3 bases are TGTGCCAGCAGCGTAGGGACTAGCGGGAGGCGCTACGAGCAGTACTTC.

The J gene is TRBJ1-3, the V gene TRBV7-9; D unresolved. Germline loops: CDR1 SEHNR, CDR2 FQNEAQ (reference sequence). This CDR3 is 15 amino acids long. The V end lost 0 bases, the J end lost 3 bases, and 9 bases lay between the germline ends. The DNA of the CDR3 is TGTGCCAGCAGCTTAGCGGGAAGTAATGGAAACACCATATATTTT. As protein: CASSLAGSNGNTIYF. Supplemented by reference TRBV7-9 and TRBJ1-3, the full variable domain reads DTGVSQNPRHKITKRGQNVTFRCDPISEHNRLYWYRQTLGQGPEFLTYFQNEAQLEKSRLLSDRFSAERPKGSFSTLEIQRTEQGDSAMYLCASSLAGSNGNTIYFGEGSWLTVV.

V and J are TRBV19 and TRBJ1-1; the match to TRBD1 covers 8 bases. Germline V CDR1 and CDR2: LNHDA, SQIVND (reference sequence). The V and J ends lost 4 bases and 3 bases, in that order; junction bases with no gene match: 4. CDR3 length: 14 amino acids. DNA of the CDR3: TGTGCCAGTAGTAGGGTCAGGGGGCACACTGAAGCTTTCTTT. Its protein product is CASSRVRGHTEAFF.

J is TRBJ2-5 and V is TRBV2, with D hard to call. Germline V gene data show CDR1 as SNHLY and CDR2 as FYNNEI. Trimming took 6 bases from V and 2 from J, leaving 13 bases between them. The CDR3 is 14 residues long. Here the CDR3 reads CASSVPGLQETQYF. The CDR3 DNA reads as TGTGCCAGCAGCGTTCCCGGTCTTCAAGAGACCCAGTACTTC.

This sequence joins TRBV19 and TRBJ1-3; possibly TRBD1 for D (6 bases). The CDR3 loop spans 16 amino acids. Trimming shortened V by 4 bases and J by 0 bases, and 13 bases separated the two germline ends. CDR1 LNHDA and CDR2 SQIVND come from the germline V gene (reference sequence). The CDR3 spells CASSTPGASSGNTIYF. CDR3 sequence (DNA): TGTGCCAGTAGTACCCCAGGGGCTTCCTCTGGAAACACCATATATTTT.

The chain is built from TRBV5-1 and TRBJ1-1; no definite D call. V dropped 0 bases and J dropped 14 bases, with 11 bases sitting between them. CDR1 SGHRS and CDR2 YFSETQ come from the germline V gene. CDR3 length: 11 residues. CDR3: CASSLGSFKFF. CDR3 sequence (DNA): TGCGCCAGCAGCTTGGGTTCCTTCAAATTCTTT.

The J gene is TRBJ1-2, the V gene TRBV11-2; D is undetermined. V was shortened by 0 bases and J by 2 bases, with 7 bases between the two germline ends. The germline V gene has CDR1 SGHAT and CDR2 FQNNGV. The CDR3 is 14 amino acids. CDR3 region: CASSLDNGNYGYTF. The CDR3 DNA reads TGTGCCAGCAGCTTAGACAACGGAAACTATGGCTACACCTTC.

The genes are TRBV14 and TRBJ2-4; TRBD1 is a possible D gene (6 bases). The CDR3 is 16 residues long. Per the germline V gene, CDR1 is SGHDN and CDR2 is FVKESK. Trimming took off 4 bases at V and 0 bases at J, with 13 bases between the two ends. The CDR3 is CASSRTVRLAKNIQYF. For the CDR3, the DNA is TGTGCCAGCAGCCGGACAGTGCGGCTAGCCAAAAACATTCAGTACTTC.

This rearrangement joins TRBV11-2 to TRBJ2-1, with 11 positions matching TRBD2. V lost 0 bases and J lost 3; bases outside the gene matches: 7. The length of the CDR3 is 18 residues. CDR1 SGHAT and CDR2 FQNNGV come from the germline V gene. CDR3 in amino acids: CASSLESGLAGFYNEQFF. CDR3 DNA: TGTGCCAGCAGCTTAGAATCTGGACTAGCGGGTTTCTACAATGAGCAGTTCTTC.

The chain links TRBV4-2 to TRBJ2-3; TRBD2 agrees at 7 bases. Germline V gene lookup returns CDR1 LGHNA and CDR2 YNFKEQ. This CDR3 has 16 amino acids. V lost 1 base to trimming and J lost 4 bases; unmatched junction nucleotides: 8. As DNA, the CDR3 is TGTGCCAGCAGCCAAGGGGGGGGAGAGGAGGCAGATACGCAGTATTTT. This sequence encodes CASSQGGGEEADTQYF.

Note on this clone: The junction departs from the called germline gene at one end, perhaps through a read error. The chain is built from TRBV6-1 and TRBJ2-7, with a tentative D call TRBD2 (5 bases). Germline V gives CDR1 MNHNS, CDR2 SASEGT. The CDR3 is made up of 13 amino acids. The chain's CDR3 is CATQNRGIYEQHF. The CDR3 region has the DNA TGTGCCACCCAGAACCGGGGTATCTACGAGCAGCACTTC.

J is TRBJ2-7 and V is TRBV4-2; D not certain. Germline values: CDR1 LGHNA, CDR2 YNFKEQ. CDR3 size: 12 residues. V was clipped by 0 bases and J by 6 bases, with 6 bases between them. The CDR3 bases are TGTGCCAGCAGCCAAGATCTCCCCGAGCAGTACTTC. Translated: CASSQDLPEQYF.

In this sample, this clone turned up once. The rearrangement links TRBV19 to TRBJ1-5; D is uncertain. Germline CDR1 reads LNHDA; CDR2 reads SQIVND (reference sequence). This CDR3 is built from 14 residues. V lost 2 bases and J lost 2, with 7 bases in between. CDR3 region: CASSIRDGNQPQHF. The CDR3 DNA reads as TGTGCCAGTAGTATACGTGACGGCAATCAGCCCCAGCATTTT. The complete variable domain, with remaining parts taken from reference TRBV19 and TRBJ1-5, reads DGGITQSPKYLFRKEGQNVTLSCEQNLNHDAMYWYRQDPGQGLRLIYYSQIVNDFQKGDIAEGYSVSREKKESFPLTVTSAQKNPTAFYLCASSIRDGNQPQHFGDGTRLSIL.

This clone appeared once. The gene calls are TRBV5-4 and TRBJ2-1; 10 bases fit TRBD2. The CDR3 length is 14 residues. V was clipped by 2 bases and J by 6 bases; unmatched bases: 2. Germline V lookup: CDR1 SGHNT, CDR2 YYREEE (reference sequence). CDR3 sequence: CASSFWTSGNEQFF. The CDR3 DNA is TGTGCCAGCAGCTTCTGGACTAGCGGCAATGAGCAGTTCTTC. Based on the CDR3 plus reference TRBV5-4 and TRBJ2-1, the full variable domain is ETGVTQSPTHLIKTRGQQVTLRCSSQSGHNTVSWYQQALGQGPQFIFQYYREEENGRGNFPPRFSGLQFPNYSSELNVNALELDDSALYLCASSFWTSGNEQFFGPGTRLTVL.

The rearrangement joins TRBV28 to TRBJ1-2; a weak D match, TRBD1 (6 bases). V lost 5 bases and J 2 bases, leaving 9 bases between the germline ends. The CDR3 contains 13 residues. The germline CDR1 and CDR2 sequences are MDHEN and SYDVKM. This CDR3 is CASSPRGNYGYTF. The CDR3 nucleotides are TGTGCCAGCAGTCCAAGGGGGAACTATGGCTACACCTTC.

The rearrangement links TRBV28 to TRBJ2-7; 7 bases agree with TRBD2. This CDR3 contains 15 residues. Germline trimming cut 4 bases from V and 2 bases from J; bases unmatched to any gene: 8. The germline CDR1 and CDR2 sequences are MDHEN and SYDVKM. DNA of the CDR3: TGTGCCAGCAGTTACCCTAGCGGCCACACCTACGAGCAGTACTTC. It specifies CASSYPSGHTYEQYF.